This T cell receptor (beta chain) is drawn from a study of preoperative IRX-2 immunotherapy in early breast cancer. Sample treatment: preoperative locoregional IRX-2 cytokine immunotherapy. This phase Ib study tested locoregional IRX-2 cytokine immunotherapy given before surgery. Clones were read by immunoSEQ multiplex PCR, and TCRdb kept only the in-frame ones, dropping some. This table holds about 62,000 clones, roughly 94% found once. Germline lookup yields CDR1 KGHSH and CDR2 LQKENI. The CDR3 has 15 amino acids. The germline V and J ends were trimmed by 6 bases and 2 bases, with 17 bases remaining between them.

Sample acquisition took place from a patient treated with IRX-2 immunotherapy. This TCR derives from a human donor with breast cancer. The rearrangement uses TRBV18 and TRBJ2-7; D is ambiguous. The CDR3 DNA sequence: TGTGCCAGCTCTCGAACAGCTTTTGGGACCTACGAGCAGTACTTC. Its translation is CASSRTAFGTYEQYF.